The clone carrying this T cell receptor (beta chain) was picked up a small number of times. Its matching antigen is unknown. The authors incorporated unique molecular identifiers into the TCR beta cDNA libraries. TCRdb used MiXCR to reprocess the PCR reads, holding one entry per CDR3 protein. Found here are roughly 600,000 distinct CDR3 sequences, roughly two fifths of them singletons; the top ten hold approximately 1.7%. This record comes from a study of post-analysis software for immune sequencing data. Study conclusions and caveats: With TRBV5-6, TRBV5-1 and TRBV20-1 included, 5 or 6 TRBV segments were more frequent in patients than in controls. Diversity measured as normalized Chao1 was significantly lower in multiple sclerosis patients than in controls.

This CDR3 comprises 15 residues. The J segment lost 6 bases and the V segment lost 0 bases, leaving 6 bases of the junction unmatched. From germline, CDR1 is MNHEY and CDR2 SVGAGI. This clonotype was obtained from a girl under 18 with multiple sclerosis. The rearrangement uses TRBV6-5 and TRBJ2-7; 9 nucleotides agree with TRBD1. The sample taken for sequencing was blood. The CDR3 DNA reads as TGTGCCAGCAGTTACTCAGGGACAGGGTCCCTCGAGCAGTACTTC. Its protein is CASSYSGTGSLEQYF.